The source of this TCR beta chain is a study of T cell responses to AZD1222 COVID-19 vaccine. CDR3 length equals 11 residues. Germline V gene lookup returns CDR1 DFQATT and CDR2 SNEGSKA (reference sequence). The V end was cut by 6 bases, the J end by 7 bases, with 10 bases between. Study outcomes and limitations: The study sampled repertoires only after the peak T cell response. Seropositive at baseline were only a handful of AZD1222 recipients.

Repertoires were generated with immunoSEQ multiplex PCR, while TCRdb's copy carries only in-frame clones and drops some. The sample has more than 95,000 clones, 89% seen once. Second-dose recipients at about 4 or about 12 weeks were treated as one pooled group. Note on this clone: Its antigen remains unidentified.

The chain carries TRBV20-1 and TRBJ2-1; D is unclear. This TCR was recovered from an adult who received the AZD1222 COVID-19 vaccine. The sequences come from peripheral blood, collected 28 days after the second AZD1222 dose. CDR3 region: CSASLGNEQFF. CDR3 nucleotides: TGCAGTGCCTCACTGGGGAATGAGCAGTTCTTC.